This T cell receptor (beta chain) was recorded in a study of response to subunit inactivated influenza vaccine. Study results and limitations: Authors proposed each seasonal influenza vaccination draws in few new T cells.

Worth noting for this clonotype: What it binds is not known.

Germline V gives CDR1 SEHNR, CDR2 FQNEAQ (reference sequence). The CDR3 runs to 13 residues. With 5 bases removed from V and 7 bases from J, the gap between germline ends came to 14 bases. Via MiXCR, TCRdb re-called the RT-PCR reads, giving one row per CDR3 protein. Of approximately 500,000 distinct CDR3 sequences listed, around 21% are singletons. The same specimen was also included in a second study, on T cells expressing NK-cell markers. This second study notes: UMI-tagged 5'RACE template switching yielded the TCR beta cDNA. More than five donors showed dominant NKG2C+ clonotypes comprising about 1.0-7.5% of their CD8+ T cells.

The chain carries TRBV7-9 and TRBJ1-1; tentatively, D is TRBD1 (6 bases). The material was CD4+ T cells sorted from PBMCs, obtained about 12 days after vaccination. The TCR sequence derives from a man aged 45-60 years who received an inactivated influenza vaccine. CDR3 residues: CASSGDRRFEAFF. The DNA of the CDR3 is TGTGCCAGCAGCGGAGACAGGAGGTTTGAAGCTTTCTTT.